The rows below give T cell receptor beta chains drawn from one sample of a study of shared T cell receptors in the human thymus. Clones were sequenced by immunoSEQ multiplex PCR, and TCRdb holds only the in-frame ones, with some missing. The sample consists of under 700,000 clones, 75% to 80% of them appearing once. The sample also formed part of further work on human thymus T cells.

The sample comprised thymocytes. The receptor source for this set is a boy less than two years old with a congenital heart defect. Each CDR3 is given without its conserved first and last residue.

length,J,V,CDR3
14,TRBJ2-7,TRBV6-5,ASSYSAGRGRGEQY
10,TRBJ2-5,TRBV2,ASSERSGPRD
13,TRBJ2-7,TRBV15,ATSGIAEAYYEQY
13,TRBJ2-3,TRBV2,ASRRTPPAEDTQY
13,TRBJ2-7,TRBV7-2,ASSLAASASYEQY
14,TRBJ2-1,TRBV18,ASSLQREKSYNEQF
10,TRBJ1-2,TRBV28,ASHRGSYGYT
15,TRBJ2-2,TRBV28,ASSRETGGVNTGELF
14,TRBJ2-7,TRBV6-1,ASSEAWTGLTYEQY
15,TRBJ2-1,TRBV11-2,ASRFAWAPSSYNEQF
12,TRBJ1-4,TRBV4-3,ASSQDTTVEKLF
15,TRBJ2-1,TRBV6-1,ASSESSGRAPYNEQF
13,TRBJ2-1,TRBV29-1,SVPPGLAGIDEQF
14,TRBJ2-7,TRBV28,ASSSTRDRFNYEQY
16,TRBJ1-1,TRBV5-4,ASSFAGQGLGGGTEAF
9,TRBJ2-1,TRBV4-1,ASAGNREQF
15,TRBJ1-3,TRBV2,ASSALGQFSSGNTIY
12,TRBJ2-5,TRBV5-1,ASSPTSGEETQY
13,TRBJ2-7,TRBV28,ASRLRLAGGYEQY
13,TRBJ2-2,TRBV7-8,ASSPDLNGAGELF
12,TRBJ1-2,TRBV7-9,ASSLVETGTGYT
12,TRBJ2-1,TRBV29-1,SVVGTSGLNEQF
14,TRBJ1-1,TRBV11-3,ASSLGGGGLGTEAF
12,TRBJ2-5,TRBV5-4,ASSSGTGTETQY
12,TRBJ1-2,TRBV7-7,ASSLRGWGKVYT
18,TRBJ2-3,TRBV5-4,ASSLEAFRRSGPSTDTQY
11,TRBJ2-7,TRBV11-1,ASSQQGTYEQY
13,TRBJ2-7,TRBV5-6,ASSLSGTASYEQY
14,TRBJ1-3,TRBV5-5,ASSLVYSRSGNTIY
13,TRBJ2-7,TRBV7-2,ASSSRTSGSYEQY
15,TRBJ2-1,TRBV27,ASSSPRGGKAGNEQF
11,TRBJ2-7,TRBV27,ASGSLESYEQY
12,TRBJ2-1,TRBV29-1,SVVQDSAYNEQF
13,TRBJ2-2,TRBV4-1,ASSQEFGTVGELF
13,TRBJ2-3,TRBV5-8,ASSLDRASTDTQY
10,TRBJ1-6,TRBV6-1,ASRSYNSPLH
10,TRBJ2-5,TRBV7-9,ASSSPQETQY
13,TRBJ2-7,TRBV14,ASSPRLAGAYEQY
11,TRBJ2-2,TRBV5-6,ASSLQGPGELF
14,TRBJ1-5,TRBV12-5,ASGQGQGQGRQPQH
13,TRBJ1-2,TRBV27,ASSFNRETDYGYT